These 14 T cell receptor beta chains were sequenced from one sample in a study of cytomegalovirus exposure and HLA in healthy donors (dated by TCRdb to about 2017). Libraries were built with the immunoSEQ multiplex PCR assay. TCRdb limited this immuneACCESS table to in-frame rearrangements with V and J called. A share of clones is missing; checked studies link under half to unresolved V genes, and the rest is unexplained. The sample records some 68,000 clones, around 95% of which are singletons. The top ten clones comprise 2% to 2.5% of the sample. Sequencing was performed on PBMCs. The receptors were sampled from a man aged 18 to 29 in good health and CMV-seronegative.

This clone has only one observation. The chain uses TRBV9 and TRBJ1-4; weak D call: TRBD1 (5 bases). In germline, CDR1 is SGDLS, CDR2 YYNGEE. This CDR3 comprises 18 residues. V lost 0 bases to trimming and J lost 4 bases, with 19 bases between them. CDR3 in DNA: TGTGCCAGCAGCGTAGCATCCCAGGGACTCTATAGTAATGAAAAACTGTTTTTT. Translated: CASSVASQGLYSNEKLFF.

This clone showed up just once. This chain joins TRBV19 and TRBJ1-2, with a possible D match to TRBD1 (6 bases). This CDR3 contains 13 residues. V was cut by 8 bases and J by 4 bases, with 14 bases left in between. Germline CDR1 is LNHDA and CDR2 is SQIVND (reference sequence). CDR3 DNA: TGTGCCAGTTTGGCGAGCAGGGGCTATGGCTACACCTTC. Its protein product is CASLASRGYGYTF.

This clone appeared a single time. The chain employs TRBV28 and TRBJ1-4; D is unclear. V was trimmed by 10 bases and J by 0 bases, leaving 18 bases between them. CDR1 MDHEN and CDR2 SYDVKM come from the germline V gene. The CDR3 is 16 residues long. The CDR3 loop is CATGRTSSATNEKLFF. CDR3 nucleotides: TGTGCCACCGGCAGGACTTCTTCAGCAACTAATGAAAAACTGTTTTTT.

The J gene is TRBJ1-5, the V gene TRBV15; perhaps TRBD1 as D (5 bases). This CDR3 contains 15 residues. The germline V gene encodes CDR1 LNHNV and CDR2 YYDKDF (reference sequence). V lost 0 bases and J lost 1, with 7 bases in between. CDR3 region: CATSRDRGSNQPQHF. The CDR3, as DNA: TGTGCCACCAGCAGAGATAGGGGAAGCAATCAGCCCCAGCATTTT.

The V gene is TRBV6-6, the J gene TRBJ1-1; D is undetermined. The CDR3 contains 16 residues. V was pared by 2 bases and J by 4 bases, with 17 bases between. From germline, CDR1 is MNHNY and CDR2 SVGAGI (reference sequence). CDR3: CASSYPKEGGRTEAFF. The CDR3 DNA follows: TGTGCCAGCAGTTACCCCAAGGAGGGCGGGCGCACTGAAGCTTTCTTT.

The V call is TRBV6-1, the J call TRBJ1-1, with a tentative D call TRBD1 (5 bases). The V and J ends lost 5 bases and 7 bases respectively, with 17 bases between them. There are 14 residues in the CDR3. The germline V gene encodes CDR1 MNHNS and CDR2 SASEGT. CDR3 loop: CASSSPNRGVEAFF. The CDR3 DNA reads as TGTGCCAGCAGTAGCCCAAACCGGGGGGTTGAAGCTTTCTTT.

The gene calls are TRBV27 and TRBJ1-2; 10 bases fit TRBD1. V lost 5 bases to trimming and J lost 7 bases; unmatched junction nucleotides: 13. The germline V gene has CDR1 MNHEY and CDR2 SMNVEV (reference sequence). The CDR3 has 16 residues. CDR3 bases: TGTGCCAGCAGTATAGGGACAGGGGCCTCCGTAGGTGGCTACACCTTC. Protein product: CASSIGTGASVGGYTF.

The chain has TRBV15 and TRBJ2-7; 8 nucleotides align to TRBD1. CDR1 is LNHNV, CDR2 YYDKDF, per germline (reference sequence). Trimming removed 0 bases from V and 3 bases from J; junction bases left unmatched: 4. The CDR3 has 15 amino acids. The CDR3 DNA reads TGTGCCACCAGCAGAGATTACAGGGGGAACTACGAGCAGTACTTC. This translates into CATSRDYRGNYEQYF. The full variable domain, in which reference TRBV15 and TRBJ2-7 provide the parts outside the CDR3, is DAMVIQNPRYQVTQFGKPVTLSCSQTLNHNVMYWYQQKSSQAPKLLFHYYDKDFNNEADTPDNFQSRRPNTSFCFLDIRSPGLGDTAMYLCATSRDYRGNYEQYFGPGTRLTVT.

This sequence joins TRBV4-1 and TRBJ2-7; tentative D call: TRBD1 (6 bases). The CDR3 runs 13 residues. Germline CDR1 reads MGHRA; CDR2 reads YSYEKL. Trimming took off 3 bases at V and 6 bases at J, with 12 bases between the two ends. The CDR3 DNA is TGCGCCAGCAGCCAGCGACAGGTTGCCGAGCAGTACTTC. This codes for CASSQRQVAEQYF.

V and J are TRBV6-1 and TRBJ1-2; the D gene is possibly TRBD1 (5 bases). V was pared by 2 bases and J by 5 bases, with 12 bases between. Germline CDR1 is MNHNS and CDR2 is SASEGT. This CDR3 contains 14 residues. Here the CDR3 reads CASSESGGVYGYTF. The CDR3, as DNA: TGTGCCAGCAGTGAATCTGGGGGGGTTTATGGCTACACCTTC.

The chain links TRBV6-5 to TRBJ1-4; D might be TRBD1 (6 bases). The V and J ends lost 4 bases and 5 bases respectively, with 14 bases between them. Germline assignment: CDR1 MNHEY and CDR2 SVGAGI. The CDR3 spans 15 residues. CDR3 in amino acids: CASSSRGARNEKLFF. The CDR3 DNA is TGTGCCAGCAGTTCCCGGGGGGCTCGAAATGAAAAACTGTTTTTT.

This sequence joins TRBV6-5 and TRBJ1-2; D possibly corresponds to TRBD1 (5 bases). Germline V gives CDR1 MNHEY, CDR2 SVGAGI. The V end lost 5 bases, the J end lost 3 bases, and 7 bases lay between the germline ends. The CDR3 covers 12 residues. The CDR3 nucleotides are TGTGCCAGCAGTGACAGCTACTATGGCTACACCTTC. Residues: CASSDSYYGYTF.

This rearrangement joins TRBV5-4 to TRBJ2-3; D is ambiguous. The CDR3 is 15 amino acids. Germline V gives CDR1 SGHNT, CDR2 YYREEE (reference sequence). V lost 5 bases and J lost 0, with 13 bases in between. CDR3 nucleotides: TGTGCCAGCAGTCAAGACTGGCGGAGCACAGATACGCAGTATTTT. Amino acid sequence: CASSQDWRSTDTQYF.

The CDR3 loop reads CASSITRYEAFF. In DNA, the CDR3 is TGTGCCAGCAGCATAACCAGGTACGAAGCTTTCTTT. The chain recombines TRBV5-6 with TRBJ1-1; unclear D gene. V lost 4 bases and J lost 8, with 12 bases in between. From germline, CDR1 is SGHDT and CDR2 YYEEEE. The CDR3 has 12 amino acids.